The entry that follows covers one T cell receptor beta chain sequence. The antigen is undetermined. The germline V gene encodes CDR1 GTSNPN and CDR2 SVGIG (reference sequence). This CDR3 contains 17 residues. Trimming took off 3 bases at V and 1 base at J, with 19 bases between the two ends. This sample stems from a study of beta chain features in type 1 diabetes. General study findings and limits: Moderate yet significant TCRB CDR3 shortening was seen in Type 1 diabetes patients in all four CD4+ subsets.

By way of CD45RO/CCR7/CD25/CD127/CD95/CD27, the CD4+ regulatory, stem cell-like memory, central memory and naive cells were sorted. Reverse transcribing all isolated RNA meant expressed TCRB transcripts were sequenced. Sequencing was performed with immunoSEQ multiplex PCR; in TCRdb, only in-frame clones are kept and a portion is missing. The sample has 95,000 to 110,000 clones, 25% to 35% seen once. This sequence joins TRBV30 and TRBJ2-1; a weak D match, TRBD2 (7 bases). This TCR came from a woman aged 18-29 years with type 1 diabetes. What was sequenced was central memory CD4+ T cells from blood. In DNA, the CDR3 is TGTGCCTGGAGGAGACGCGAGGGGGGGGGTTCCTACAATGAGCAGTTCTTC. Translated, it gives CAWRRREGGGSYNEQFF.